The clone carrying this T cell receptor (beta chain) was counted only a few times. The length of the CDR3 is 14 residues. Germline V gene sequence: CDR1 LGHNA, CDR2 YSLEER. Trimming removed 2 bases at V and 6 bases at J, with 11 bases between. In TCRdb, the RT-PCR reads were re-called with MiXCR into one record per CDR3 protein. The repertoire includes about 540,000 distinct CDR3 sequences, under 30% of them detected once, and approximately 3% sits in the top ten. This specimen comes from a study of response to subunit inactivated influenza vaccine. These same data were also listed under a study on T cells expressing NK-cell markers. That source adds: Making the TCR beta cDNA relied on 5'RACE template switching with UMIs. It was sorted CD3+CD56-NKG2C+, CD3+CD56+NKG2C- and CD3+CD56+NKG2C+ T cells that provided the TCR beta repertoires. Just one sequenced donor of eight was HCMV-seronegative, while seven were seropositive. For about 6 donors, the dominant NKG2C+ clonotypes made up about 1.0-8% of their CD8+ T cells. Whether expanded NKG2C+ T cell clones recognized HCMV stayed uncertain.

The J gene is TRBJ2-1, the V gene TRBV4-3; the D is unclear. This sequence was found in a man aged 50 to 60 who received an inactivated influenza vaccine. The sequencing here drew on CD4+ T cells sorted from PBMCs, taken less than 13 days after vaccination. The CDR3 loop reads CASSQNLALNEQFF. The CDR3 DNA follows: TGCGCCAGCAGCCAAAACCTGGCCCTCAATGAGCAGTTCTTC.